This TCR beta chain is from a study of blood T cell repertoires in COVID-19. Looking at the study overall: The samples span acute and convalescent COVID-19 from the United States, Italy and Spain. PBMCs, B-cell-depleted T cells, or T cells provided the cDNA or gDNA that made up the material.

V shed 4 bases, J shed 3 bases, and the junction held 7 bases outside the gene matches. The CDR3 runs to 15 residues. Germline CDR1 reads SGHNT; CDR2 reads YYREEE (reference sequence). The authors' processing: Amplified reference gene primers provided the basis for estimating nucleated cell counts. Clones were read by immunoSEQ multiplex PCR, and TCRdb kept only the in-frame ones, dropping some. V and J calls and clone size are those listed in that table; D and trimming were worked out from the DNA. The sample lists 50,000 to 60,000 clones, roughly 80% occurring once. This clonotype was sampled from a human donor in a cohort sampled during active or convalescent COVID-19. This rearrangement joins TRBV5-4 to TRBJ2-7, with 10 bases identical to TRBD1. What was sequenced was peripheral blood. In DNA form, the CDR3 reads TGTGCCAGCAGCCCTTCCGGGACAGGGGTCTACGAGCAGTACTTC. Protein product: CASSPSGTGVYEQYF.